The TCR beta chain described here comes from a study of blood T cells in healthy people across ages. Study-wide results and limits: TCR beta diversity correlated strongly with naive T cell percentage.

The germline V gene has CDR1 SQVTM and CDR2 ANQGSEA. The CDR3 loop spans 12 amino acids. The junction had 4 bases not matched to a gene; V was cut back by 3 bases and J by 6 bases. Combining a sample-barcoded 5' primer with a J-beta primer mix, a second PCR ran for roughly 7 to 11 cycles. TCRdb itself ran the 5' RACE reads through MiXCR, one entry per CDR3 protein. The sample includes approximately 780,000 distinct CDR3 sequences, 20% to 30% of them seen just once. This clonotype was found a few times. Its matching antigen is unknown. Another study also made use of these data, one on T cells of mothers and their children.

This clonotype was obtained from a boy younger than 18 in good health. The chain carries TRBV29-1 and TRBJ1-1; 7 nucleotides line up with TRBD1. The sample was blood. The CDR3 here is CSVEGDRPEAFF. Written as DNA, the CDR3 is TGCAGCGTTGAGGGGGACAGACCTGAAGCTTTCTTT.